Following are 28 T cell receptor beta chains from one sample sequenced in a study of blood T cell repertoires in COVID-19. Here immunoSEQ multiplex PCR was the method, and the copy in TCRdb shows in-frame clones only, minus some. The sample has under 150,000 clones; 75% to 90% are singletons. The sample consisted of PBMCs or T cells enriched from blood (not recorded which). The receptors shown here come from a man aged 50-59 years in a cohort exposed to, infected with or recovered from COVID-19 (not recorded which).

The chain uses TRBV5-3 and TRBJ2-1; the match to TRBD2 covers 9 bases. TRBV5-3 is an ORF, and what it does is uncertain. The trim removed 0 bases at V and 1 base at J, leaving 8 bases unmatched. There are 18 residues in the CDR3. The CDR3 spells CARSLVLSGGLSYNEQFF. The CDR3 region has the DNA TGTGCCAGAAGCTTGGTGCTTAGCGGGGGCCTTTCCTACAATGAGCAGTTCTTC.

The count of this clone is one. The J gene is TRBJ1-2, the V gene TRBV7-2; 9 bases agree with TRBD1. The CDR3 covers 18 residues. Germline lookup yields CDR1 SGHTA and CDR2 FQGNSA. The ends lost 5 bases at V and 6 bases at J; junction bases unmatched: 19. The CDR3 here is CASSPAFGLPGQGDGYTF. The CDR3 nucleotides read TGTGCCAGCAGCCCCGCCTTTGGACTACCGGGACAGGGCGATGGCTACACCTTC.

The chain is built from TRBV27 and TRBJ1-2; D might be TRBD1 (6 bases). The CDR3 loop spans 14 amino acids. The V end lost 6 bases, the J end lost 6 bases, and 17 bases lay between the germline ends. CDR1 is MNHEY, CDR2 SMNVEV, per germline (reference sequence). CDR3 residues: CASRLTGGMDGYTF. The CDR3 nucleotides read TGTGCCAGCAGGTTGACAGGTGGGATGGATGGCTACACCTTC.

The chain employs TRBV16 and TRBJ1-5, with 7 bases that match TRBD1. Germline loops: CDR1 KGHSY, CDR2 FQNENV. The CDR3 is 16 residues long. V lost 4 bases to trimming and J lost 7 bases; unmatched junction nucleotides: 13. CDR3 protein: CASSPPGGGERQPQHF. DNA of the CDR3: TGTGCCAGCAGCCCTCCGGGAGGGGGCGAAAGACAGCCCCAGCATTTT.

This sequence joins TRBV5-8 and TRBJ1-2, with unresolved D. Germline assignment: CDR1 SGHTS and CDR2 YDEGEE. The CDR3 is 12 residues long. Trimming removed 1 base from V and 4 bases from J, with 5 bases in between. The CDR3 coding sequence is TGTGCCAGCAGCTTGTCAGTCTATGGCTACACCTTC. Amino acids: CASSLSVYGYTF. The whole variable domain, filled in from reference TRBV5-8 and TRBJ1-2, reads EAGVTQSPTHLIKTRGQQATLRCSPISGHTSVYWYQQALGLGLQFLLWYDEGEERNRGNFPPRFSGRQFPNYSSELNVNALELEDSALYLCASSLSVYGYTFGSGTRLTVV.

The CDR3 DNA reads TGTGCCAGCAGATTTGGACAGGGGGGCTACACCTTC. It yields the protein CASRFGQGGYTF. V usage is TRBV27 and J usage is TRBJ1-2; 9 bases are a match to TRBD1. CDR1 is MNHEY and CDR2 is SMNVEV in the germline V gene (reference sequence). J lost 8 bases, V lost 6 bases, and 4 bases had no gene match. The CDR3 contains 12 residues.

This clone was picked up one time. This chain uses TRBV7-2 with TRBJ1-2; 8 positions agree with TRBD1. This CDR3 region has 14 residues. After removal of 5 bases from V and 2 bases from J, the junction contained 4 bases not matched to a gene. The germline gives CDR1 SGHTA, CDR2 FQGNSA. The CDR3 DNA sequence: TGTGCCAGCAGCGGAGACAGGGGCAACTATGGCTACACCTTC. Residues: CASSGDRGNYGYTF.

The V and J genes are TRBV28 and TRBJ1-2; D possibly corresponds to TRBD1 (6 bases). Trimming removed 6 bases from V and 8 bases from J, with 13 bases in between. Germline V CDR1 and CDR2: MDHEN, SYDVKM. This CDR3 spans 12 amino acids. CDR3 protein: CASRSGGRGYTF. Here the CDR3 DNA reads TGTGCCAGCAGGAGCGGGGGCAGGGGCTACACCTTC.

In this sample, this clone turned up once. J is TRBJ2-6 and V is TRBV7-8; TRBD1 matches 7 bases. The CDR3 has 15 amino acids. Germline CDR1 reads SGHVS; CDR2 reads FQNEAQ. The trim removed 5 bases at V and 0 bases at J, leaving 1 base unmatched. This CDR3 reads CASSGTASGANVLTF. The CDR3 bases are TGTGCCAGCAGCGGGACAGCCTCTGGGGCCAACGTCCTGACTTTC. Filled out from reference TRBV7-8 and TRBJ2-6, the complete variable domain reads GAGVSQSPRYKVAKRGQDVALRCDPISGHVSLFWYQQALGQGPEFLTYFQNEAQLDKSGLPSDRFFAERPEGSVSTLKIQRTQQEDSAVYLCASSGTASGANVLTFGAGSRLTVL.

In DNA, the CDR3 is TGTGCCAGTATCCCCTTAGTCCTACCCGAGCAGTACTTC. Protein product: CASIPLVLPEQYF. The V gene is TRBV19, the J gene TRBJ2-7; D remains ambiguous. This CDR3 region has 13 residues. With 7 bases removed from V and 6 bases from J, the gap between germline ends came to 16 bases. Germline V gene data show CDR1 as LNHDA and CDR2 as SQIVND (reference sequence).

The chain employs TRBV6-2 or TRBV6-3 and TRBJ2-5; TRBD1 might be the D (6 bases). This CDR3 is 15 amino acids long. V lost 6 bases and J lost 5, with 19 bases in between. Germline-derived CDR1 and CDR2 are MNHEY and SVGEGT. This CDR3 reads CASSVSGGGLETQYF. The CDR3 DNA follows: TGTGCCAGCAGCGTGTCTGGGGGCGGGCTGGAGACCCAGTACTTC.

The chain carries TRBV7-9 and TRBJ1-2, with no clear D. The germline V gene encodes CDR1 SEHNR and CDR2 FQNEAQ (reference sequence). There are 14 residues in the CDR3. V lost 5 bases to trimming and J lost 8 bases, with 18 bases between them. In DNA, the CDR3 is TGTGCCAGCAGCGCTGGGTTAATGACGCGGGGCTACACCTTC. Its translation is CASSAGLMTRGYTF.

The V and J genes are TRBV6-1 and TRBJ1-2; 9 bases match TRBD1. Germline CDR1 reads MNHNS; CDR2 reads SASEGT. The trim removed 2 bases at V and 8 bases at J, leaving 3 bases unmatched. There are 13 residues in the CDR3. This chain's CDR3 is CASSEWDREGYTF. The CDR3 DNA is TGTGCCAGCAGTGAATGGGACAGGGAGGGCTACACCTTC.

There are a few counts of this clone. The CDR3 spells CASSSDPSSYEQYF. CDR3 DNA: TGTGCCAGCAGCTCCGATCCGAGCTCCTACGAGCAGTACTTC. The chain links TRBV11-2 to TRBJ2-7, with D unresolved. This CDR3 has 14 amino acids. Trimming stripped 4 bases from V and 0 bases from J, with 10 bases between. Germline assignment: CDR1 SGHAT and CDR2 FQNNGV.

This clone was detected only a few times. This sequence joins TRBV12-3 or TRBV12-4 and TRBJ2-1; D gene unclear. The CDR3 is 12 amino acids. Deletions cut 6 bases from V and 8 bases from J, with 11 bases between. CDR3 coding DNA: TGTGCCAGCAGGGTAGGTCAGGATGAGCAGTTCTTC. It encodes CASRVGQDEQFF.

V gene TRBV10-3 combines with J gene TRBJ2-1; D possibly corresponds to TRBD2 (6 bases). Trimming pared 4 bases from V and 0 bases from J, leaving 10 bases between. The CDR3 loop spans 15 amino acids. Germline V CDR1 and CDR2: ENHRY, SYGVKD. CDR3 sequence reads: CAISGTGSSYNEQFF. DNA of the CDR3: TGTGCCATCAGTGGGACCGGGAGCTCCTACAATGAGCAGTTCTTC.

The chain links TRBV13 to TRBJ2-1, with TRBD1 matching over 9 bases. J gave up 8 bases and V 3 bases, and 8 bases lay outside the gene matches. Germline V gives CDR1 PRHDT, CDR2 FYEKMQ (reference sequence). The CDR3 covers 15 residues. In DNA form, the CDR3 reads TGTGCCAGCAGCTTCAACAGGGGGCTAAGCGATGAGCAGTTCTTC. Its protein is CASSFNRGLSDEQFF.

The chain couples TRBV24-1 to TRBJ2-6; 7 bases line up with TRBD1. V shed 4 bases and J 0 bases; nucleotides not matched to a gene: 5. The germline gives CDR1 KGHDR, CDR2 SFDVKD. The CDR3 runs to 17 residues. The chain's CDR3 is CATSDRQGSSGANVLTF. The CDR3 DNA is TGTGCCACCAGTGACAGACAGGGTAGCTCTGGGGCCAACGTCCTGACTTTC.

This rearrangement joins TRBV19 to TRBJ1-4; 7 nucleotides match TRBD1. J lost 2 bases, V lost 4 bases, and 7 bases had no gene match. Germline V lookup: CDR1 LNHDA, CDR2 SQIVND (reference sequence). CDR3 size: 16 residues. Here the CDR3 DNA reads TGTGCCAGTAGTACGACAGGGCATGGGACTAATGAAAAACTGTTTTTT. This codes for CASSTTGHGTNEKLFF.

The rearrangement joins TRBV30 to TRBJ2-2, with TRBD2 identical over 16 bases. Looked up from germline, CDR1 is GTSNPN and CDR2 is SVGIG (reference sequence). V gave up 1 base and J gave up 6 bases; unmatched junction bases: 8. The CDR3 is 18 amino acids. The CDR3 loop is CAWSAGTSGREQAGELFF. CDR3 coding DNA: TGTGCCTGGAGTGCCGGGACTAGCGGGAGGGAACAGGCCGGGGAGCTGTTTTTT.

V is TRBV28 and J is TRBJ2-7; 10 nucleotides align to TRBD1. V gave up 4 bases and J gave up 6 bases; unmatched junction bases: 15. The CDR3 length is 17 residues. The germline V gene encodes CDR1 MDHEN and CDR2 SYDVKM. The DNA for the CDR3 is TGTGCCAGCAGTTCGACGGGACAGGGGACCCTCCGGGGCGAGCAGTACTTC. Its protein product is CASSSTGQGTLRGEQYF. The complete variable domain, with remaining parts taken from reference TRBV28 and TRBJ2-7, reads DVKVTQSSRYLVKRTGEKVFLECVQDMDHENMFWYRQDPGLGLRLIYFSYDVKMKEKGDIPEGYSVSREKKERFSLILESASTNQTSMYLCASSSTGQGTLRGEQYFGPGTRLTVT.

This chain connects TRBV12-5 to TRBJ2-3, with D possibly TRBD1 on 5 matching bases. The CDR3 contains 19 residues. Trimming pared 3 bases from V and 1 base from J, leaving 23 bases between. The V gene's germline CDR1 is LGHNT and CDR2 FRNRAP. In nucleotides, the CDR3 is TGTGCTAGTGGTTTAGCGACAGATTTCGCGGTGGGCGGCACAGATACGCAGTATTTT. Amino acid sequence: CASGLATDFAVGGTDTQYF.

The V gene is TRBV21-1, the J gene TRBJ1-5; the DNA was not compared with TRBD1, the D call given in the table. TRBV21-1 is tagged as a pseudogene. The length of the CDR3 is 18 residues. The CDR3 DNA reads TGTGCCAGCACCCCCCCCCGCGAGACAGCTTATAGCAATCAGCCCCAGCATTTT. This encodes CASTPPRETAYSNQPQHF.

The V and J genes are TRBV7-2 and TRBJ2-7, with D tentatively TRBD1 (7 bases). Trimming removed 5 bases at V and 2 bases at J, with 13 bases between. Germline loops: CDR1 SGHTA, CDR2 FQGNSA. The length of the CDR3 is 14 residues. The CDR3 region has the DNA TGTGCCAGCAGCCGCGGGACAGACCCCTACGAGCAGTACTTC. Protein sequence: CASSRGTDPYEQYF. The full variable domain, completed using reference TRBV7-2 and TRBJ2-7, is GAGVSQSPSNKVTEKGKDVELRCDPISGHTALYWYRQSLGQGLEFLIYFQGNSAPDKSGLPSDRFSAERTGGSVSTLTIQRTQQEDSAVYLCASSRGTDPYEQYFGPGTRLTVT.

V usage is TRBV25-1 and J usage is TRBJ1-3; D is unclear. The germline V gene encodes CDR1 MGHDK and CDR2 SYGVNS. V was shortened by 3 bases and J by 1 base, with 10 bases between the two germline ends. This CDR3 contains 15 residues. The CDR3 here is CASSDHKSSGNTIYF. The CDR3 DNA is TGTGCCAGCAGTGATCACAAGTCGTCTGGAAACACCATATATTTT.

The CDR3 coding sequence is TGTGCCAGCAGCAGGCCACCCCCAGGGGCCCATGGCTACACCTTC. This encodes CASSRPPPGAHGYTF. The chain combines TRBV11-2 with TRBJ1-2; tentative D call: TRBD1 (6 bases). Trimming shortened V by 5 bases and J by 6 bases, and 19 bases separated the two germline ends. The CDR3 consists of 15 residues. CDR1 and CDR2 (germline): SGHAT, FQNNGV.

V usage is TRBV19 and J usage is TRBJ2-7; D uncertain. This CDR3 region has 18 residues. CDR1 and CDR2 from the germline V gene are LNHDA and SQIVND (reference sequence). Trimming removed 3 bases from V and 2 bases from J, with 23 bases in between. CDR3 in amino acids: CASSIKAESLLRPYEQYF. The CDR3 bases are TGTGCCAGTAGTATCAAGGCGGAGTCCCTTCTACGGCCCTACGAGCAGTACTTC.

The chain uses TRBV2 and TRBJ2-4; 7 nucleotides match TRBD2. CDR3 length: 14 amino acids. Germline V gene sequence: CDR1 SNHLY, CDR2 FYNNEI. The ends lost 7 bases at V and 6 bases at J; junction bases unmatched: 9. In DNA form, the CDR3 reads TGTGCCAGCACCCTCCTAGCGGCCCGAAACATTCAGTACTTC. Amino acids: CASTLLAARNIQYF. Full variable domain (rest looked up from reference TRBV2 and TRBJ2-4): EPEVTQTPSHQVTQMGQEVILRCVPISNHLYFYWYRQILGQKVEFLVSFYNNEISEKSEIFDDQFSVERPDGSNFTLKIRSTKLEDSAMYFCASTLLAARNIQYFGAGTRLSVL.